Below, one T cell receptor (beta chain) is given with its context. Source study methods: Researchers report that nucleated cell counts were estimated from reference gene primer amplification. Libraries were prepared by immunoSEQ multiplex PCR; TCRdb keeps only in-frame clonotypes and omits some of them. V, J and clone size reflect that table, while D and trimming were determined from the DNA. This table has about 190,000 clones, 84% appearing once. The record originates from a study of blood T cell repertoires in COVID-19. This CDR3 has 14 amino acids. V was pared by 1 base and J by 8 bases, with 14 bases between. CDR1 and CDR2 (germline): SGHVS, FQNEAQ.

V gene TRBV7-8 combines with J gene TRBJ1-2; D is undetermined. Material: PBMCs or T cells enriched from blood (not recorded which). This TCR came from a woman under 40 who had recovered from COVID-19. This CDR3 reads CASSLEGPGQGYTF. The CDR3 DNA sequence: TGTGCCAGCAGCTTAGAAGGTCCAGGCCAGGGCTACACCTTC.